These 26 T cell receptor beta chains came from one sample sequenced in a study of blood T cell repertoires in COVID-19 (dated by TCRdb to 2018 to 2021). Receptors were amplified or captured by the immunoSEQ multiplex PCR assay. TCRdb limited this immuneACCESS table to in-frame rearrangements with V and J called. A share of clones is missing; checked studies link under half to unresolved V genes, and the rest is unexplained. The sample table holds 300,000 or so clones, of which around 83% were seen once. The ten largest clonotypes hold 1% to 1.5% of the sample. What was sequenced was peripheral blood. These receptors were obtained from a woman aged 45 to 65 with acute or convalescent COVID-19.

V is TRBV5-4 and J is TRBJ2-7; D call uncertain. The V and J ends lost 0 bases and 2 bases respectively, with 6 bases between them. The CDR3 loop spans 13 amino acids. CDR1 and CDR2 from the germline V gene are SGHNT and YYREEE (reference sequence). The CDR3: CASSLGGTYEQYF. DNA for the CDR3: TGTGCCAGCAGCTTGGGAGGAACCTACGAGCAGTACTTC.

The chain recombines TRBV9 with TRBJ2-1; 7 nucleotides line up with TRBD1. CDR3 size: 17 residues. Germline V gene sequence: CDR1 SGDLS, CDR2 YYNGEE. With 1 base clipped from V and 5 bases from J, the junction kept 12 bases outside the gene matches. CDR3 sequence reads: CASSVIPGGFRDNEQFF. The CDR3 DNA reads as TGTGCCAGCAGCGTAATTCCAGGGGGTTTTAGGGACAATGAGCAGTTCTTC.

This clone appeared a single time. The CDR3 DNA reads as TGTGCCACCAGTGACCAATCCCAACGGGGACAGGGCATCTATGGCTACACCTTC. Amino acids: CATSDQSQRGQGIYGYTF. The rearrangement joins TRBV24-1 to TRBJ1-2; TRBD1 aligns across 9 bases. CDR1 is KGHDR, CDR2 SFDVKD, per germline. This CDR3 spans 18 amino acids. With V trimmed by 4 bases and J by 4 bases, 15 bases remained unmatched.

The chain couples TRBV4-1 to TRBJ1-2; no firm D call. Germline CDR1 MGHRA, CDR2 YSYEKL. CDR3 size: 11 residues. Trimming removed 5 bases at V and 9 bases at J, with 10 bases between. The CDR3 DNA sequence: TGCGCCAGCAGCTTCTCAGGCCGCTACACCTTC. Translated: CASSFSGRYTF.

J is TRBJ2-3 and V is TRBV12-3 or TRBV12-4; no clear D gene. Trimming pared 2 bases from V and 4 bases from J, leaving 4 bases between. This CDR3 region has 12 residues. The CDR3 nucleotides read TGTGCCAGCAGTTTAAGCCCAGATACGCAGTATTTT. It yields the protein CASSLSPDTQYF.

The rearrangement links TRBV7-2 to TRBJ2-3; D remains ambiguous. Germline CDR1 and CDR2: SGHTA and FQGNSA. There are 12 residues in the CDR3. Trimming stripped 6 bases from V and 0 bases from J, with 4 bases between. DNA for the CDR3: TGTGCCAGCAGTGAGAGCACAGATACGCAGTATTTT. Amino acid sequence: CASSESTDTQYF.

This sequence joins TRBV5-1 and TRBJ2-7; 11 nucleotides agree with TRBD2. Looked up from germline, CDR1 is SGHRS and CDR2 is YFSETQ. V was clipped by 4 bases and J by 0 bases; unmatched bases: 3. This CDR3 region has 15 residues. CDR3: CASSPTSGGSYEQYF. CDR3 DNA: TGCGCCAGCAGCCCCACTAGCGGGGGCTCCTACGAGCAGTACTTC.

The CDR3 bases are TGTGCCAGCTCACCTCCGGACTCCTCTTACCAAGAGACCCAGTACTTC. Amino acid sequence: CASSPPDSSYQETQYF. V gene TRBV18 combines with J gene TRBJ2-5; D might be TRBD2 (5 bases). The V gene lost 3 bases and the J gene lost 0 bases, with 14 bases spanning the gap. The germline CDR1 and CDR2 sequences are KGHSH and LQKENI. This CDR3 has 16 residues.

The J gene is TRBJ1-4, the V gene TRBV25-1, with 8 bases that match TRBD1. Trimming at V came to 2 bases and at J to 3 bases, leaving 5 bases not matched to a gene. Germline V gives CDR1 MGHDK, CDR2 SYGVNS. The CDR3 length is 16 residues. DNA for the CDR3: TGTGCCAGCAGTGAAAGGAGGACAGGGCCTAATGAAAAACTGTTTTTT. This sequence encodes CASSERRTGPNEKLFF. Full variable domain (outside the CDR3, taken from reference TRBV25-1 and TRBJ1-4): EADIYQTPRYLVIGTGKKITLECSQTMGHDKMYWYQQDPGMELHLIHYSYGVNSTEKGDLSSESTVSRIRTEHFPLTLESARPSHTSQYLCASSERRTGPNEKLFFGSGTQLSVL.

This clone occurred a few times. The chain uses TRBV12-1 and TRBJ1-1. TRBV12-1 has pseudogene status. The CDR3 is 12 amino acids. The CDR3 DNA reads as TGTGCCAGCCGGGGTAACGGCACTGAAGCTTTCTTT. The encoded protein is CASRGNGTEAFF.

CDR3 protein: CASEGNYGYTF. The CDR3 region has the DNA TGTGCCAGCGAGGGCAACTATGGCTACACCTTC. The chain combines TRBV28 with TRBJ1-2; D ambiguous. V was trimmed by 8 bases and J by 2 bases, leaving 6 bases between them. CDR3 length: 11 amino acids. Germline V gene lookup returns CDR1 MDHEN and CDR2 SYDVKM.

The V and J genes are TRBV3-1 (or the pseudogene TRBV3-2) and TRBJ2-2, with TRBD1 as a possible D gene (6 bases). With 4 bases removed from V and 3 bases from J, the gap between germline ends came to 15 bases. The CDR3 covers 16 residues. Germline V lookup: CDR1 LGHDT, CDR2 YNNKEL (reference sequence). CDR3 amino acids: CASSRWAGEDTGELFF. The CDR3 DNA is TGTGCCAGCAGCCGGTGGGCAGGGGAAGACACCGGGGAGCTGTTTTTT.

The gene calls are TRBV7-9 and TRBJ2-5, with D perhaps TRBD2 (5 bases). The CDR3 length is 13 residues. Deletions cut 3 bases from V and 3 bases from J, with 8 bases between. The germline V gene encodes CDR1 SEHNR and CDR2 FQNEAQ (reference sequence). CDR3 sequence reads: CASSFRGEETQYF. The CDR3 nucleotides are TGTGCCAGCAGCTTCCGGGGAGAAGAGACCCAGTACTTC.

The chain links TRBV5-6 to TRBJ1-1; the D gene is possibly TRBD1 (6 bases). Germline V gene lookup returns CDR1 SGHDT and CDR2 YYEEEE. This CDR3 has 14 residues. Trimming shortened V by 0 bases and J by 7 bases, and 13 bases separated the two germline ends. CDR3 sequence reads: CASSLARGAGEAFF. The CDR3 DNA is TGTGCCAGCAGCTTGGCGCGGGGGGCGGGTGAAGCTTTCTTT.

V gene TRBV9 combines with J gene TRBJ2-1; 10 positions agree with TRBD2. The junction had 4 bases not matched to a gene; V was cut back by 3 bases and J by 1 base. From germline, CDR1 is SGDLS and CDR2 YYNGEE. The CDR3 is made up of 16 amino acids. The CDR3, as DNA: TGTGCCAGCAGCGGGGCTAGCGGGGGTTCCTACAATGAGCAGTTCTTC. Translated, it gives CASSGASGGSYNEQFF.

The rearrangement uses TRBV7-2 and TRBJ2-7, with D perhaps TRBD2 (6 bases). The V gene lost 1 base and the J gene lost 4 bases, with 8 bases spanning the gap. Germline loops: CDR1 SGHTA, CDR2 FQGNSA. The CDR3 covers 13 residues. The CDR3 loop reads CASSLGGGYEQYV. The CDR3, as DNA: TGTGCCAGCAGCTTAGGTGGGGGGTACGAGCAGTACGTC.

The chain combines TRBV3-1 (or the pseudogene TRBV3-2) with TRBJ2-7; D uncertain. CDR1 and CDR2 from the germline V gene are LGHDT and YNNKEL (reference sequence). The V gene lost 1 base and the J gene lost 3 bases, with 4 bases spanning the gap. The length of the CDR3 is 12 residues. The CDR3 DNA sequence: TGTGCCAGCAGCCAAGGAGGCTACGAGCAGTACGTC. Amino acid sequence: CASSQGGYEQYV.

The rearrangement links TRBV7-2 to TRBJ2-1, with TRBD2 matching over 7 bases. V lost 2 bases, J lost 15 bases, and 7 bases stayed unmatched. The CDR3 covers 12 residues. Looked up from germline, CDR1 is SGHTA and CDR2 is FQGNSA. CDR3 residues: CASSLPRTSLFF. CDR3 nucleotides: TGTGCCAGCAGCTTACCTAGGACTAGTCTGTTCTTC.

Notes on this clone: Other DNA sequences in the sample encode the same CDR3. The genes are TRBV5-1 and TRBJ2-2; the D gene is possibly TRBD1 (5 bases). V lost 1 base, J lost 0 bases, and 7 bases lay in between. The CDR3 totals 15 residues. Germline CDR1 SGHRS, CDR2 YFSETQ. CDR3 coding DNA: TGCGCCAGCAGCTTGCAGGGCGCGAACACCGGGGAGCTGTTTTTT. Amino acids: CASSLQGANTGELFF.

CDR3 protein: CASSESGEGLGAQHF. CDR3 coding DNA: TGCGCCAGCAGTGAGTCAGGGGAGGGCCTGGGGGCCCAGCATTTT. The V and J genes are TRBV10-2 and TRBJ1-5; D is possibly TRBD1 (5 bases). Trimming removed 0 bases from V and 11 bases from J, with 17 bases in between. Germline V CDR1 and CDR2: WSHSY, SAAADI. This CDR3 spans 15 amino acids.

The chain joins TRBV6-5 to TRBJ2-7, with TRBD2 matching 10 bases. Germline V gene sequence: CDR1 MNHEY, CDR2 SVGAGI. Unmatched junction bases numbered 8, after V lost 6 bases and J lost 3 bases. This CDR3 is built from 15 residues. The chain's CDR3 is CASRREASGSYEQYF. The CDR3 region has the DNA TGTGCCAGCAGAAGGGAGGCTAGCGGGAGCTACGAGCAGTACTTC.

The rearrangement joins TRBV5-4 to TRBJ2-6, with a possible D match to TRBD2 (7 bases). Trimming took 3 bases from V and 1 from J, leaving 20 bases between them. Germline CDR1 SGHNT, CDR2 YYREEE (reference sequence). This CDR3 has 19 residues. The CDR3 here is CASSWGGAVPKSGANVLTF. In DNA form, the CDR3 reads TGTGCCAGCAGCTGGGGGGGGGCCGTCCCCAAATCTGGGGCCAACGTCCTGACTTTC. Full variable domain (rest looked up from reference TRBV5-4 and TRBJ2-6): ETGVTQSPTHLIKTRGQQVTLRCSSQSGHNTVSWYQQALGQGPQFIFQYYREEENGRGNFPPRFSGLQFPNYSSELNVNALELDDSALYLCASSWGGAVPKSGANVLTFGAGSRLTVL.

This chain joins TRBV6-2 or TRBV6-3 and TRBJ2-2; TRBD1 aligns across 8 bases. CDR1 and CDR2 from the germline V gene are MNHEY and SVGEGT. Trimming removed 4 bases from V and 5 bases from J; junction bases left unmatched: 6. There are 15 residues in the CDR3. The DNA of the CDR3 is TGTGCCAGCAGTTGGGCAGGGGGCTTTACCGGGGAGCTGTTTTTT. Its translation is CASSWAGGFTGELFF.

Comment on this clone: The sample has other DNA sequences that encode this CDR3 too. The chain has TRBV6-5 and TRBJ2-1; TRBD2 matches at 7 bases. The CDR3 is made up of 14 amino acids. CDR1 and CDR2 (germline): MNHEY, SVGAGI. The J segment lost 6 bases and the V segment lost 2 bases, leaving 4 bases of the junction unmatched. The CDR3 sequence: CASSYATSLNEQFF. CDR3 bases: TGTGCCAGCAGTTACGCGACTAGCCTCAATGAGCAGTTCTTC.

The chain combines TRBV7-8 with TRBJ2-1; TRBD2 aligns across 7 bases. The CDR3 is 16 amino acids. V dropped 4 bases and J dropped 8; count of bases not matched to a gene: 14. Germline V gene lookup returns CDR1 SGHVS and CDR2 FQNEAQ. The CDR3 reads CASSSPAGRGGDEQFF. CDR3 coding DNA: TGTGCCAGCAGCTCACCGGCAGGGAGGGGAGGAGATGAGCAGTTCTTC.

The DNA for the CDR3 is TGTGCCAGCAGCCAAGATATGGGCACAGGAGCTAACTATGGCTACACCTTC. Protein: CASSQDMGTGANYGYTF. The chain employs TRBV4-2 and TRBJ1-2; D is perhaps TRBD1 (5 bases). The germline V gene has CDR1 LGHNA and CDR2 YNFKEQ. This CDR3 is built from 17 residues. Trimming removed 0 bases from V and 0 bases from J, with 14 bases in between.